Shown below are 17 T cell receptor beta chains from a single sample sequenced in a study of blood T cell repertoires in COVID-19. Generated by immunoSEQ multiplex PCR, the TCRdb table keeps only in-frame clones and is missing some. The sample carries about 440,000 clones, 87% recorded once. Specimen: PBMCs or T cells enriched from blood (not recorded which). Source of these receptors: a young woman with acute COVID-19.

Comment on this clone: This sample also contains other DNA sequences that code for the same CDR3. The J gene is TRBJ2-3, the V gene TRBV7-9; 12 bases are shared with TRBD2. The J segment lost 3 bases and the V segment lost 5 bases, leaving 6 bases of the junction unmatched. This CDR3 comprises 16 residues. Per germline, CDR1 SEHNR and CDR2 FQNEAQ (reference sequence). In DNA form, the CDR3 reads TGTGCCAGCAGCCTCGGGACTAGCGGGTATACAGATACGCAGTATTTT. Translation: CASSLGTSGYTDTQYF.

The chain links TRBV10-3 to TRBJ2-3; D is perhaps TRBD2 (5 bases). Germline V CDR1 and CDR2: ENHRY, SYGVKD. Deletions cut 10 bases from V and 0 bases from J, with 11 bases between. The CDR3 runs to 13 residues. The CDR3 here is CATHTSSTDTQYF. In DNA, the CDR3 is TGTGCCACGCATACTAGTAGCACAGATACGCAGTATTTT.

The V and J genes are TRBV5-5 and TRBJ1-6; the D is unclear. Per the germline V gene, CDR1 is SGHKS and CDR2 is YYEKEE (reference sequence). The CDR3 covers 17 residues. The V end was cut by 0 bases, the J end by 0 bases, with 10 bases between. This CDR3 reads CASSLVGRSSYNSPLHF. In DNA, the CDR3 is TGTGCCAGCAGCTTGGTAGGTCGGAGCTCCTATAATTCACCCCTCCACTTT.

The gene calls are TRBV18 and TRBJ2-5, with 7 bases identical to TRBD1. With 5 bases clipped from V and 4 bases from J, the junction kept 13 bases outside the gene matches. Per germline, CDR1 KGHSH and CDR2 LQKENI. This CDR3 is built from 16 residues. The CDR3 DNA is TGTGCCAGCTCAGCAGCTATAAACAGGGGAACAGAGACCCAGTACTTC. Protein sequence: CASSAAINRGTETQYF. Looking up the rest from reference TRBV18 and TRBJ2-5 gives the full variable domain: NAGVMQNPRHLVRRRGQEARLRCSPMKGHSHVYWYRQLPEEGLKFMVYLQKENIIDESGMPKERFSAEFPKEGPSILRIQQVVRGDSAAYFCASSAAINRGTETQYFGPGTRLLVL.

This chain links TRBV6-2 or TRBV6-3 with TRBJ1-1; 10 bases fit TRBD1. The J segment lost 1 base and the V segment lost 0 bases, leaving 8 bases of the junction unmatched. Germline V lookup: CDR1 MNHEY, CDR2 SVGEGT. The CDR3 covers 18 residues. DNA of the CDR3: TGTGCCAGCAGTTACTCGGAGTGGACAGGGGGAAAGAACACTGAAGCTTTCTTT. This codes for CASSYSEWTGGKNTEAFF.

The genes are TRBV19 and TRBJ2-5; 9 bases are shared with TRBD2. Germline assignment: CDR1 LNHDA and CDR2 SQIVND (reference sequence). With V trimmed by 8 bases and J by 4 bases, 11 bases remained unmatched. This CDR3 spans 15 amino acids. CDR3 in DNA: TGTGCCAGTTCCCCCTTTGTGGGACTAGCAGAGACCCAGTACTTC. Its translation: CASSPFVGLAETQYF.

This clone was found a few times. CDR3 nucleotide sequence: TGTGCCAGCAGCTCCTCTAGCGGCTCCTACAATGAGCAGTTCTTC. Protein product: CASSSSSGSYNEQFF. This rearrangement joins TRBV5-4 to TRBJ2-1, with 7 bases identical to TRBD2. V lost 3 bases and J lost 0; bases outside the gene matches: 3. CDR1 is SGHNT and CDR2 is YYREEE in the germline V gene (reference sequence). The CDR3 extends over 15 amino acids.

The rearrangement joins TRBV2 to TRBJ2-7; 11 nucleotides line up with TRBD1. The junction had 3 bases not matched to a gene; V was cut back by 5 bases and J by 0 bases. From germline, CDR1 is SNHLY and CDR2 FYNNEI. This CDR3 comprises 15 residues. CDR3 DNA: TGTGCCAGCAGTTACGGACAGGGGGCCTCCTACGAGCAGTACTTC. It yields the protein CASSYGQGASYEQYF.

This clone was found once. The V and J genes are TRBV7-2 and TRBJ1-1; D uncertain. Per germline, CDR1 SGHTA and CDR2 FQGNSA. V lost 5 bases and J lost 0, with 7 bases in between. This CDR3 region has 13 residues. The CDR3 bases are TGTGCCAGCAGCACAAAAATGAACACTGAAGCTTTCTTT. Translation gives CASSTKMNTEAFF.

This clone was seen only a few times. The J gene is TRBJ2-3, the V gene TRBV7-8, with D perhaps matching TRBD2 (5 bases). Trimming removed 3 bases from V and 2 bases from J, with 12 bases in between. This CDR3 is 15 amino acids long. In germline, CDR1 is SGHVS, CDR2 FQNEAQ. CDR3 sequence: CASSLEEQPTDTQYF. The CDR3, as DNA: TGTGCCAGCAGCTTGGAGGAACAACCCACAGATACGCAGTATTTT. Full variable domain (missing parts from reference TRBV7-8 and TRBJ2-3): GAGVSQSPRYKVAKRGQDVALRCDPISGHVSLFWYQQALGQGPEFLTYFQNEAQLDKSGLPSDRFFAERPEGSVSTLKIQRTQQEDSAVYLCASSLEEQPTDTQYFGPGTRLTVL.

The V and J genes are TRBV18 and TRBJ2-7, with TRBD2 matching 8 bases. V lost 3 bases to trimming and J lost 4 bases; unmatched junction nucleotides: 5. Germline V gives CDR1 KGHSH, CDR2 LQKENI. The CDR3 has 14 amino acids. The CDR3 bases are TGTGCCAGCTCACCCGGGACTAGAATATACGAGCAGTACTTC. Protein sequence: CASSPGTRIYEQYF.

The CDR3 loop reads CASTGTAYEQYF. Here the CDR3 DNA reads TGTGCCAGCACCGGGACAGCCTACGAGCAGTACTTC. This chain joins TRBV6-1 and TRBJ2-7, with 7 positions matching TRBD1. After removal of 7 bases from V and 2 bases from J, the junction contained 2 bases not matched to a gene. The CDR3 has 12 amino acids. Per germline, CDR1 MNHNS and CDR2 SASEGT.

The chain uses TRBV6-2 or TRBV6-3 and TRBJ2-7; 8 nucleotides match TRBD2. Per the germline V gene, CDR1 is MNHEY and CDR2 is SVGEGT. The V segment lost 5 bases and the J segment 2 bases; nucleotides outside the gene matches: 14. This CDR3 comprises 17 residues. The CDR3 protein is CASSPAGDIVQAYEQYF. CDR3 in DNA: TGTGCCAGCAGTCCAGCGGGAGATATAGTGCAGGCCTACGAGCAGTACTTC.

The chain recombines TRBV18 with TRBJ1-1; D not certain. Trimming removed 6 bases from V and 3 bases from J, with 14 bases in between. CDR1 is KGHSH, CDR2 LQKENI, per germline. The CDR3 spans 14 residues. CDR3 sequence reads: CASSQTQRDTEAFF. The CDR3 DNA reads as TGTGCCAGCTCGCAAACACAGAGGGACACTGAAGCTTTCTTT.

As regards this clone: Compared with germline, one end of the junction differs, possibly owing to a read error. The chain links TRBV3-1 (or the pseudogene TRBV3-2) to TRBJ2-2; D is undetermined. The CDR3 runs 13 residues. Germline V lookup: CDR1 LGHDT, CDR2 YNNKEL (reference sequence). The CDR3 sequence: CASTQIAAGELFF. Here the CDR3 DNA reads TGTGCCAGCACCCAAATCGCGGCCGGGGAGCTGTTTTTT.

V is TRBV9 and J is TRBJ1-1; 10 bases are shared with TRBD1. The CDR3 covers 16 residues. Trimming removed 3 bases from V and 7 bases from J; junction bases left unmatched: 12. The germline CDR1 and CDR2 sequences are SGDLS and YYNGEE. The CDR3: CASSAELPDRGGEAFF. The CDR3 coding sequence is TGTGCCAGCAGCGCCGAACTGCCGGACAGGGGGGGTGAAGCTTTCTTT.

The chain combines TRBV7-9 with TRBJ1-5; the D is unclear. Germline values: CDR1 SEHNR, CDR2 FQNEAQ (reference sequence). V lost 1 base, J lost 0 bases, and 7 bases lay in between. This CDR3 comprises 15 residues. The CDR3 DNA follows: TGTGCCAGCAGCTTAGGAATCGGTAGCAATCAGCCCCAGCATTTT. It translates to CASSLGIGSNQPQHF.